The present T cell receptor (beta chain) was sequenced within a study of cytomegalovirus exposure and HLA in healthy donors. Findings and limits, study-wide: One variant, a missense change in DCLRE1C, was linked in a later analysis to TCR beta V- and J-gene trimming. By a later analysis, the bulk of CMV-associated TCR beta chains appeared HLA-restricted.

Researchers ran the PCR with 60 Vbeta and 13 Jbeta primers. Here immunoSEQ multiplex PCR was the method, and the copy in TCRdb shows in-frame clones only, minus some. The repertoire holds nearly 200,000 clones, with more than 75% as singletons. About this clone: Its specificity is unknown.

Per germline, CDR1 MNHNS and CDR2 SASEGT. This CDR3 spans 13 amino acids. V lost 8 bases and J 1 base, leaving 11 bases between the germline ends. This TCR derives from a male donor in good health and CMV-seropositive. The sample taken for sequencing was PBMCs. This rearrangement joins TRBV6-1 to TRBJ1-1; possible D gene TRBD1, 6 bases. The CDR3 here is CASRRTENTEAFF. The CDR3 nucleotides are TGTGCCAGCCGCAGGACAGAGAACACTGAAGCTTTCTTT.